These 7 T cell receptor beta chains were all obtained from the same sample, sequenced in a study of tumor-infiltrating lymphocytes in localized non-small cell lung cancer. Using immunoSEQ multiplex PCR, the repertoire was profiled, and TCRdb retains in-frame clones only, with some absent. The sample shows about 12,000 clones, around 80% of them seen only once. The sample comprised lung tumor tissue. These receptors all stem from a human donor with non-small cell lung cancer.

The genes are TRBV10-3 and TRBJ2-5; D is uncertain. The J call may be incorrect, as the DNA end agrees better with TRBJ2-7. The germline gives CDR1 ENHRY, CDR2 SYGVKD. The CDR3 consists of 12 residues. The CDR3 DNA follows: TGTGCCATCATGAGGAATTCCTACGAGCAGTACTTC. Translation: CAIMRNSYEQYF.

In this sample, this clone turned up a few times. This chain connects TRBV28 to TRBJ1-6; TRBD1 is a possible D gene (5 bases). The CDR3 is 14 amino acids. Germline V gives CDR1 MDHEN, CDR2 SYDVKM. V was shortened by 4 bases and J by 7 bases, with 11 bases between the two germline ends. CDR3 coding DNA: TGTGCCAGCAGTTGGGACCCGGGCAATTCACCCCTCCACTTT. It is translated as CASSWDPGNSPLHF.

This clone has a handful of counts. V gene TRBV5-1 combines with J gene TRBJ1-5; D remains unclear. This CDR3 is 14 amino acids long. The germline CDR1 and CDR2 sequences are SGHRS and YFSETQ. The ends were cut back, 0 bases at V and 3 bases at J, with 7 bases in the middle. The CDR3 is CASSLGRDNQPQHF. CDR3 nucleotide sequence: TGCGCCAGCAGCTTGGGACGGGACAATCAGCCCCAGCATTTT.

The chain joins TRBV7-9 to TRBJ2-3; 13 nucleotides agree with TRBD2. Germline CDR1 and CDR2: SEHNR and FQNEAQ (reference sequence). The trim removed 5 bases at V and 3 bases at J, leaving 8 bases unmatched. The CDR3 runs to 17 residues. The CDR3, as DNA: TGTGCCAGCAGCCCCTCCACTAGCGGGGGGGTGACAGATACGCAGTATTTT. Translated, it gives CASSPSTSGGVTDTQYF. The entire variable domain, with the rest obtained from reference TRBV7-9 and TRBJ2-3, is as follows: DTGVSQNPRHKITKRGQNVTFRCDPISEHNRLYWYRQTLGQGPEFLTYFQNEAQLEKSRLLSDRFSAERPKGSFSTLEIQRTEQGDSAMYLCASSPSTSGGVTDTQYFGPGTRLTVL.

J is TRBJ1-1 and V is TRBV6-1; tentative D call: TRBD1 (5 bases). CDR1 and CDR2 (germline): MNHNS, SASEGT. The CDR3 has 14 residues. The ends were cut back, 2 bases at V and 3 bases at J, with 10 bases in the middle. The CDR3 coding sequence is TGTGCCAGCAGTGAATGGGGGGAGGACACTGAAGCTTTCTTT. Amino acids: CASSEWGEDTEAFF.

V is TRBV2 and J is TRBJ1-6; D call uncertain. Germline lookup yields CDR1 SNHLY and CDR2 FYNNEI. The CDR3 spans 13 residues. V shed 6 bases and J shed 7 bases, with 10 bases lying between them. The CDR3 region has the DNA TGTGCCAGCAGCCCCCTGCTAAATTCACCCCTCCACTTT. It translates to CASSPLLNSPLHF.

This sequence joins TRBV10-2 and TRBJ2-7; D ambiguous. Germline lookup yields CDR1 WSHSY and CDR2 SAAADI. The CDR3 is 14 amino acids. Trimming removed 4 bases at V and 2 bases at J, with 12 bases between. In DNA, the CDR3 is TGCGCCAGCAGTGCTGGAATAAGGACCTACGAGCAGTACTTC. Amino acid sequence: CASSAGIRTYEQYF.